This T cell receptor beta chain was sequenced in a study of blood T cell repertoires in COVID-19. Study information: Sources were T cells, B-cell-depleted T cells, or PBMCs; the material itself was cDNA or gDNA.

The data were produced by immunoSEQ multiplex PCR, yet TCRdb's version contains in-frame clones alone and is incomplete. Of around 160,000 clones listed, just under 85% are singletons. CDR3 size: 14 residues. Germline CDR1 is GTSNPN and CDR2 is SVGIG (reference sequence). With V trimmed by 5 bases and J by 6 bases, 12 bases remained unmatched. Sequencing used peripheral blood. The sequence derives from a woman aged 40-49 years with active or convalescent COVID-19. The chain employs TRBV30 and TRBJ2-7; 8 bases align to TRBD2. CDR3 sequence: CAWSSGQTLREQYF. As DNA, the CDR3 is TGTGCCTGGTCTAGCGGGCAGACCCTCCGCGAGCAGTACTTC.